This TCR beta chain was retrieved from a study of PD-L1 blockade in urothelial cancer. The CDR3 contains 13 residues. CDR1 is LNHDA and CDR2 is SQIVND in the germline V gene (reference sequence). V was shortened by 6 bases and J by 3 bases, with 9 bases between the two germline ends. Only a few counts were recorded for this clone. Sequencing used immunoSEQ multiplex PCR; TCRdb keeps in-frame clones, though not all of them. The sample holds 35,000 to 50,000 clones; approximately 77% are singletons and the top ten take 2.7%. This material consisted of PBMCs, taken around atezolizumab (anti-PD-L1) treatment. This receptor was taken from a man in his sixties or seventies with urothelial cancer. The chain joins TRBV19 to TRBJ2-1; D is possibly TRBD2 (6 bases). The CDR3 sequence is CASSAGRYNEQFF. DNA of the CDR3: TGTGCCAGTAGCGCGGGACGCTACAATGAGCAGTTCTTC.